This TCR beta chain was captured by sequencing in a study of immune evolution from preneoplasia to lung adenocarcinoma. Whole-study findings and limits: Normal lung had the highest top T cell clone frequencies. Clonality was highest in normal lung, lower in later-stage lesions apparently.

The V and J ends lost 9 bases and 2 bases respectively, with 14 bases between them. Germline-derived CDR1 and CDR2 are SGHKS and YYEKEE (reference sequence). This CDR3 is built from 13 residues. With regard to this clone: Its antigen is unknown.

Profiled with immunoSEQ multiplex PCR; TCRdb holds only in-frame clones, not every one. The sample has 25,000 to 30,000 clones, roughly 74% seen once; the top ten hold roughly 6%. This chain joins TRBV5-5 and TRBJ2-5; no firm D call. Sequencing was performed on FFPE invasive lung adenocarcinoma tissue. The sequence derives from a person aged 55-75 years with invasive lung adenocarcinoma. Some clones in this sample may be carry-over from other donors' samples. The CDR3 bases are TGTGCCACAAGCCGGAATATGCAAGAGACCCAGTACTTC. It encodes CATSRNMQETQYF.